Below are 27 T cell receptor beta chains sequenced from a single sample in a study of CD8+CD57+ T cells in acquired aplastic anemia. Researchers used genomic DNA as the template to profile TCR beta VDJ and CDR3. TCRdb redid the calling of the reads with MiXCR, one entry per CDR3 protein. The table lists 50,000 to 65,000 distinct CDR3 sequences, around 50% of them singletons. Sequencing involved patients with CD8+CD57+ cell expansion previously shown by flow cytometry. The material sequenced was sorted CD4+, CD8+, or CD8+CD57+ T cells (not recorded which) from PBMCs. The source is a human donor with aplastic anemia.

This clonotype was seen just once. V gene TRBV29-1 combines with J gene TRBJ1-5; D unclear. Between the trimmed V and J ends, which lost 5 bases and 0 bases, there was a span of 8 bases. Germline-derived CDR1 and CDR2 are SQVTM and ANQGSEA. The CDR3 runs 13 residues. CDR3 amino acids: CSVSENSNQPQHF. CDR3 bases: TGCAGCGTTTCCGAGAATAGCAATCAGCCCCAGCATTTT.

By share, this clonotype ranks as medium-sized (0.01 to 0.1%). The J gene is TRBJ1-2, the V gene TRBV24-1, with D possibly TRBD1 on 6 matching bases. The CDR3 covers 13 residues. Germline V gives CDR1 KGHDR, CDR2 SFDVKD. V shed 7 bases and J shed 6 bases, with 14 bases lying between them. CDR3 DNA: TGTGCCACCAGAGGGGGAGCGGGCAATGGCTACACCTTC. Translated, it gives CATRGGAGNGYTF.

V gene TRBV10-3 combines with J gene TRBJ2-3, with D perhaps matching TRBD1 (5 bases). The germline gives CDR1 ENHRY, CDR2 SYGVKD. Between the trimmed V and J ends, which lost 6 bases and 4 bases, there was a span of 8 bases. This CDR3 contains 12 residues. CDR3 amino acids: CAIREGADTQYF. CDR3 nucleotides: TGTGCCATCAGAGAAGGGGCAGATACGCAGTATTTT.

Note on this clonotype: A much bigger clone sits one base away, suggesting this may be a read error. V is TRBV5-6 and J is TRBJ2-1; possibly TRBD1 for D (6 bases). V dropped 6 bases and J dropped 9 bases, with 19 bases sitting between them. The CDR3 runs to 14 residues. Germline V gives CDR1 SGHDT, CDR2 YYEEEE. In DNA form, the CDR3 reads TGTGCCAGCAACCCCGGACAGAACGACAGTGAGCAGTTCTTC. This sequence encodes CASNPGQNDSEQFF.

This clonotype was counted many times. The gene calls are TRBV4-3 and TRBJ2-3; D call uncertain. The CDR3 totals 13 residues. The V gene's germline CDR1 is LGHNA and CDR2 YSLEER. V shed 1 base and J shed 8 bases, with 10 bases lying between them. Here the CDR3 reads CASSQGQDSTQYF. CDR3 nucleotides: TGCGCCAGCAGCCAAGGCCAAGACTCTACGCAGTATTTT.

This clonotype was seen repeatedly, ten times or more. This chain uses TRBV25-1 with TRBJ1-2; no clear D gene. Trimming stripped 2 bases from V and 3 bases from J, with 13 bases between. There are 15 residues in the CDR3. The germline V gene encodes CDR1 MGHDK and CDR2 SYGVNS. CDR3 residues: CASSEGEGRDYGYTF. In nucleotides, the CDR3 is TGTGCCAGCAGTGAAGGAGAAGGGAGAGACTATGGCTACACCTTC.

This clonotype was seen a single time. The chain couples TRBV2 to TRBJ2-7, with TRBD1 identical over 12 bases. Losses at the gene ends were 11 bases for V and 7 bases for J; bases not matched to a gene: 12. The CDR3 length is 14 residues. The V gene's germline CDR1 is SNHLY and CDR2 FYNNEI. The CDR3, as DNA: TGTGCCGGGATGGGACAGGGGGCCGCGGTGGAGCAGTACTTC. Translating it yields CAGMGQGAAVEQYF.

The V and J genes are TRBV27 and TRBJ2-5; TRBD1 is a possible D gene (5 bases). V shed 0 bases and J shed 1 base, with 9 bases lying between them. The CDR3 has 15 amino acids. The germline V gene has CDR1 MNHEY and CDR2 SMNVEV (reference sequence). The CDR3 here is CASSLSGQGQETQYF. CDR3 bases: TGTGCCAGCAGTTTATCGGGGCAGGGCCAAGAGACCCAGTACTTC.

The chain is built from TRBV19 and TRBJ1-1, with 9 bases matching TRBD1. The J segment lost 5 bases and the V segment lost 6 bases, leaving 10 bases of the junction unmatched. CDR3 length: 15 residues. Germline loops: CDR1 LNHDA, CDR2 SQIVND (reference sequence). Here the CDR3 DNA reads TGTGCCAGTAGCATTAACAGGGGGCGATTTACTGAAGCTTTCTTT. Encoded protein: CASSINRGRFTEAFF.

The chain carries TRBV15 and TRBJ2-2; D not certain. The CDR3 is 14 residues long. The ends were cut back, 0 bases at V and 6 bases at J, with 8 bases in the middle. Germline-derived CDR1 and CDR2 are LNHNV and YYDKDF (reference sequence). The CDR3 coding sequence is TGTGCCACCAGCAGAGAGCCCTCCTCCGGGGAGCTGTTTTTT. Residues: CATSREPSSGELFF.

A few counts support this clonotype. The genes are TRBV2 and TRBJ1-2; D is possibly TRBD1 (5 bases). The CDR3 totals 12 residues. Germline CDR1 is SNHLY and CDR2 is FYNNEI. Trimming left V 3 bases short and J 3 bases short, with 5 bases between. The CDR3 coding sequence is TGTGCCAGCAGTGACAGGGACTATGGCTACACCTTC. Residues: CASSDRDYGYTF.

This clonotype was picked up many times. This rearrangement joins TRBV7-9 to TRBJ2-7; TRBD2 aligns across 8 bases. CDR3 size: 14 residues. V was pared by 3 bases and J by 1 base, with 2 bases of the junction left unmatched. CDR1 and CDR2 from the germline V gene are SEHNR and FQNEAQ (reference sequence). The CDR3 reads CASSFSGNSYEQYV. The CDR3 DNA is TGTGCCAGCAGCTTTAGCGGGAATTCCTACGAGCAGTACGTC.

This chain uses TRBV10-3 with TRBJ1-1; a possible D gene is TRBD1 (6 bases). This CDR3 comprises 15 residues. Trimming shortened V by 5 bases and J by 0 bases, and 13 bases separated the two germline ends. Germline CDR1 reads ENHRY; CDR2 reads SYGVKD. CDR3 in DNA: TGTGCCATCAGTCCGGGACAAATCATGAACACTGAAGCTTTCTTT. Translated: CAISPGQIMNTEAFF.

In nucleotides, the CDR3 is TGTGCCAGCAGTGACCAGGACAGGGCCTACGAGCAGTTCTTC. As protein: CASSDQDRAYEQFF. This sequence joins TRBV2 and TRBJ2-7; 8 bases align to TRBD1. The tail of the sequence fits TRBJ2-1 better, so the J call may be wrong. Per germline, CDR1 SNHLY and CDR2 FYNNEI. CDR3 length: 14 amino acids.

The V call is TRBV4-1, the J call TRBJ1-1; no clear D gene. Germline V gives CDR1 MGHRA, CDR2 YSYEKL. There are 13 residues in the CDR3. Trimming removed 0 bases at V and 3 bases at J, with 5 bases between. CDR3 sequence (DNA): TGCGCCAGCAGCCAAGAGAGGGACACTGAAGCTTTCTTT. Translated, it gives CASSQERDTEAFF.

V gene TRBV19 combines with J gene TRBJ2-7; the match to TRBD1 covers 8 bases. Germline-derived CDR1 and CDR2 are LNHDA and SQIVND (reference sequence). The CDR3 length is 11 residues. The V and J ends lost 10 bases and 3 bases, in that order; junction bases with no gene match: 2. This CDR3 is CATGQGYEQYF. The CDR3 DNA follows: TGTGCCACCGGACAGGGCTACGAGCAGTACTTC.

As to this clonotype: The junction departs from the called germline gene at one end, perhaps through a read error. This sequence joins TRBV11-1 and TRBJ2-1, with 9 bases matching TRBD1. The CDR3 spans 14 residues. Per the germline V gene, CDR1 is SGHAT and CDR2 is FQDESV (reference sequence). The CDR3 DNA reads as TGTGCCAGCAGCCCGAGGGGACAGGGCAATGAGCAGCTCTTC. It specifies CASSPRGQGNEQLF.

This chain links TRBV29-1 with TRBJ1-2, with TRBD1 as a possible D gene (5 bases). Germline V CDR1 and CDR2: SQVTM, ANQGSEA. V gave up 0 bases and J gave up 0 bases, with 11 bases separating them. This CDR3 comprises 15 residues. The chain's CDR3 is CSVEDRQPTNYGYTF. For the CDR3, the DNA is TGCAGCGTTGAAGATCGACAGCCAACTAACTATGGCTACACCTTC.

This chain joins TRBV5-1 and TRBJ1-6; maybe TRBD1 (6 bases). The CDR3 contains 18 residues. V dropped 1 base and J dropped 5 bases, with 19 bases sitting between them. Looked up from germline, CDR1 is SGHRS and CDR2 is YFSETQ. CDR3 loop: CASSLSTPGTPNNSPLHF. CDR3 coding DNA: TGCGCCAGCAGCTTGAGTACCCCCGGGACACCAAATAATTCACCCCTCCACTTT.

The V gene is TRBV15, the J gene TRBJ1-2; the match to TRBD1 covers 8 bases. The CDR3 is 15 amino acids. Trimming removed 5 bases from V and 2 bases from J; junction bases left unmatched: 7. The germline V gene has CDR1 LNHNV and CDR2 YYDKDF (reference sequence). The CDR3: CATSPDRGQNYGYTF. The DNA of the CDR3 is TGTGCCACCAGCCCTGACAGGGGCCAGAACTATGGCTACACCTTC.

The sample holds one count of this clonotype. This sequence joins TRBV11-2 and TRBJ2-5, with a possible D match to TRBD2 (7 bases). The CDR3 extends over 14 amino acids. The germline CDR1 and CDR2 sequences are SGHAT and FQNNGV. V lost 5 bases, J lost 5 bases, and 15 bases lay in between. The DNA of the CDR3 is TGTGCCAGCAGCGAAGGGGGGGGGCACGAGACCCAGTACTTC. Encoded protein: CASSEGGGHETQYF.

This clonotype was detected many times. V and J are TRBV20-1 and TRBJ1-6; tentatively, D is TRBD1 (5 bases). Germline values: CDR1 DFQATT, CDR2 SNEGSKA (reference sequence). V was cut by 6 bases and J by 5 bases, with 20 bases left in between. The CDR3 sequence is 16 residues long. The CDR3 DNA follows: TGCAGTGCACCCAAAACGACAGAGAGGGATAATTCACCCCTCCACTTT. Its protein is CSAPKTTERDNSPLHF.

This rearrangement joins TRBV19 to TRBJ2-5, with TRBD2 identical over 8 bases. The V and J ends lost 7 bases and 3 bases, in that order; junction bases with no gene match: 16. Germline V gene data show CDR1 as LNHDA and CDR2 as SQIVND (reference sequence). The CDR3 contains 17 residues. The CDR3 reads CASNPGGRSFSEETQYF. The CDR3 DNA sequence: TGTGCCAGTAACCCGGGAGGGCGCTCCTTTTCCGAAGAGACCCAGTACTTC.

V and J are TRBV29-1 and TRBJ2-1; TRBD1 might be the D (6 bases). Germline CDR1 is SQVTM and CDR2 is ANQGSEA. Trimming shortened V by 1 base and J by 7 bases, and 8 bases separated the two germline ends. The CDR3 spans 12 residues. The CDR3 DNA sequence: TGCAGCGTTGAAGGGCAGGGGAATGAGCAGTTCTTC. Its translation is CSVEGQGNEQFF.

V and J are TRBV15 and TRBJ1-2; D remains ambiguous. The CDR3 has 13 residues. Germline assignment: CDR1 LNHNV and CDR2 YYDKDF (reference sequence). Between the trimmed V and J ends, which lost 0 bases and 6 bases, there was a span of 8 bases. The CDR3 bases are TGTGCCACCAGCAGAGATCTGGTGGATGGCTACACCTTC. Translation gives CATSRDLVDGYTF.

This sequence joins TRBV20-1 and TRBJ1-2; D uncertain. The V gene's germline CDR1 is DFQATT and CDR2 SNEGSKA (reference sequence). Trimming took off 6 bases at V and 6 bases at J, with 17 bases between the two ends. CDR3 length: 13 residues. CDR3 bases: TGCAGTGCCGTTTTACCGTACACCGATGGCTACACCTTC. It translates to CSAVLPYTDGYTF.

In this sample, this clonotype turned up many times. A much larger clone is a single base away; this may be a read error. The chain combines TRBV6-1 with TRBJ1-2; D gene ambiguous. The CDR3 loop spans 14 amino acids. Germline CDR1 and CDR2: MNHNS and SASEGT. The chain's CDR3 is CASTPSVSNYGCTF. The CDR3 DNA sequence: TGTGCCAGCACTCCCTCAGTTTCTAACTATGGCTGCACCTTC.